This TCR beta chain was observed in a study of blood T cells in healthy people across ages. Whole-study findings and limits: Per million T cells, TCR beta diversity dropped about linearly as age rose.

Then a second PCR, running roughly 7 to 11 cycles, was carried out with a sample-barcoded 5' primer and a J-beta primer mix. Each cDNA was tagged by a template-switch adaptor containing 12 random nucleotides. TCRdb passed the 5' RACE reads through MiXCR, listing each CDR3 protein once. There are approximately 1,700,000 distinct CDR3 sequences in the sample; 30% to 40% occur only once, and about 21% lies in the top ten. Donation came from healthy Caucasian individuals in Russia who were aged about 6 to 95. No fewer than 5.5 micrograms of total RNA were isolated from every sample. Details on this clonotype: Its antigen remains unidentified.

The CDR3 contains 13 residues. Deletions cut 4 bases from V and 4 bases from J, with 8 bases between. The germline gives CDR1 SGHKS, CDR2 YYEKEE (reference sequence). Sequenced input: blood. The chain employs TRBV5-5 and TRBJ1-4; tentative D call: TRBD1 (5 bases). The receptor's source is a human donor in good health. The CDR3 nucleotides are TGTGCCAGCAGCCTACAGGATAATGAAAAACTGTTTTTT. Translation gives CASSLQDNEKLFF. Drawing the rest from reference TRBV5-5 and TRBJ1-4, the complete variable domain is DAGVTQSPTHLIKTRGQQVTLRCSPISGHKSVSWYQQVLGQGPQFIFQYYEKEERGRGNFPDRFSARQFPNYSSELNVNALLLGDSALYLCASSLQDNEKLFFGSGTQLSVL.